These T cell receptor beta chains were read from a single sample in a study of blood T cells in healthy people across ages. TCRdb called the 5' RACE reads again in MiXCR, with one record for every CDR3 protein. The table has hundreds of thousands of distinct CDR3 sequences, less than 35% seen once; the top ten hold more than 15%. The sample was blood. The source of these receptors is a woman aged 80 or older in good health. CDR3s include the opening cysteine and the closing phenylalanine or tryptophan. D genes are given only for firm matches. Clone size is not always given. Where it is, it says once, few, many or a class for expanded clones.

TRBV2	TRBJ2-7	-	many	14	CASRGTEHSYEQYF	TGTGCCAGCCGGGGGACCGAACATTCCTACGAGCAGTACTTC
TRBV7-9	TRBJ1-1	-	-	11	CASSPANGAFF	TGTGCCAGCAGCCCCGCCAACGGGGCTTTCTTT
TRBV20-1	TRBJ1-1	-	-	14	CSARTKGRGTEAFF	TGCAGTGCTAGAACTAAGGGCAGGGGCACTGAAGCTTTCTTT
TRBV7-3	TRBJ2-1	TRBD2	many	15	CASSLTGLAGEEQFF	TGTGCCAGCAGCTTAACTGGACTAGCGGGGGAGGAGCAGTTCTTC
TRBV7-2	TRBJ2-3	-	once	13	CASTQGHTDTQYF	TGTGCCAGTACACAGGGTCACACAGATACGCAGTATTTT
TRBV7-2	TRBJ1-1	-	many	14	CASSFYRLNTEAFF	TGTGCCAGCAGCTTCTATCGGTTGAACACTGAAGCTTTCTTT
TRBV4-3	TRBJ1-2	TRBD1	many	16	CASSQDGRGRNYGYTF	TGCGCCAGCAGCCAAGATGGCAGGGGGCGCAACTATGGCTACACCTTC
TRBV30	TRBJ1-1	-	few	14	CAWRPDGANTEAFF	TGTGCCTGGAGACCAGACGGAGCGAACACTGAAGCTTTCTTT
TRBV5-1	TRBJ1-4	-	-	14	CASSSGGLDEKRFF	TGCGCCAGCAGCTCGGGGGGTTTGGATGAAAAACGGTTTTTT
TRBV6-5	TRBJ1-2	-	many	13	CASSLGINYGYTF	TGTGCCAGCAGTTTGGGGATTAACTATGGCTACACCTTC
TRBV20-1	TRBJ2-7	-	many	13	CSARGQGNNEQYF	TGCAGTGCTAGAGGCCAGGGTAACAACGAGCAGTACTTC
TRBV6-2/TRBV6-3	TRBJ1-2	-	few	12	CASSYSDYGYTF	TGTGCCAGCAGTTACTCAGACTATGGCTACACCTTC
TRBV25-1	TRBJ2-7	-	many	13	CATDSGISYEQYF	TGTGCCACCGACTCAGGTATCTCCTACGAGCAGTACTTC
TRBV12-3/TRBV12-4	TRBJ2-4	-	many	15	CASSLGSNLGNIQYF	TGTGCCAGCAGTTTGGGGTCAAATCTGGGGAACATTCAGTACTTC
TRBV2	TRBJ2-7	-	few	14	CASRILGSSYEQYF	TGTGCCAGCAGAATACTAGGCAGCTCCTACGAGCAGTACTTC
TRBV6-2/TRBV6-3	TRBJ1-2	-	few	12	CASRHGAYGYTF	TGTGCCAGCAGGCATGGGGCCTATGGCTACACCTTC
TRBV7-2	TRBJ2-1	TRBD2	-	15	CASSHSGGAVNEQFF	TGTGCCAGCAGCCACAGCGGGGGGGCCGTGAATGAGCAGTTCTTC
TRBV10-3	TRBJ1-6	-	many	10	CAIGPSPLHF	TGTGCCATCGGGCCTTCACCCCTCCACTTT
TRBV20-1	TRBJ2-5	-	-	15	CSASGRAGMMETQYF	TGCAGTGCTTCCGGACGTGCGGGGATGATGGAGACCCAGTACTTC
TRBV3-1	TRBJ2-2	-	few	14	CASSQKTSTGELFF	TGTGCCAGCAGCCAAAAAACCTCCACCGGGGAGCTGTTTTTT
TRBV7-9	TRBJ2-7	-	medium-sized	12	CASSLGDGEQYF	TGTGCCAGCAGCTTAGGGGACGGGGAGCAGTACTTC
TRBV6-2/TRBV6-3	TRBJ1-2	-	many	14	CASSALQRTNGYTF	TGTGCCAGCAGTGCCCTACAGCGTACGAATGGCTACACCTTC
TRBV6-1	TRBJ2-7	-	many	11	CASSVGGEQYF	TGTGCCAGCAGTGTTGGCGGCGAGCAGTACTTC
TRBV2	TRBJ1-4	-	-	15	CASSEARGANEKLFF	TGTGCCAGCAGTGAAGCGCGGGGAGCTAATGAAAAACTGTTTTTT
TRBV5-1	TRBJ1-2	TRBD1	many	16	CASRPGTGGPNYGYTF	TGCGCCAGCAGGCCCGGGACAGGGGGCCCTAACTATGGCTACACCTTC
TRBV20-1	TRBJ1-2	TRBD1	many	14	CSAMGDRAYYGYTF	TGCAGTGCCATGGGGGACAGGGCGTACTATGGCTACACCTTC
TRBV19	TRBJ2-1	TRBD2	-	13	CASSIGGGDEQFF	TGTGCCAGTAGTATCGGCGGGGGTGATGAGCAGTTCTTC
TRBV7-9	TRBJ2-7	-	many	14	CASSLDGAPYEQYF	TGTGCCAGCAGCTTAGATGGGGCCCCCTACGAGCAGTACTTC
TRBV5-5	TRBJ1-1	-	few	15	CASSPPSGDLSGAFF	TGTGCCAGCAGCCCACCTTCCGGGGACCTAAGTGGAGCTTTCTTT
TRBV7-2	TRBJ2-1	-	-	13	CASSLRGSSEQFF	TGTGCCAGCAGCTTAAGAGGTTCCTCGGAGCAGTTCTTC
TRBV15	TRBJ1-5	TRBD1	-	16	CATSRDREGAGQPQHF	TGTGCCACCAGCAGAGATCGGGAAGGGGCGGGACAGCCTCAGCATTTT
TRBV7-2	TRBJ2-3	TRBD1	many	15	CASSLQGTGTDTQYF	TGTGCCAGCAGCTTACAGGGGACAGGGACAGATACGCAGTATTTT
TRBV18	TRBJ2-1	TRBD2	-	15	CASSLKSGEIYEQFF	TGTGCCAGCTCACTCAAAAGCGGGGAAATCTACGAGCAGTTCTTC
TRBV4-3	TRBJ1-5	TRBD1	many	17	CASSQDLGQGRNQPQHF	TGCGCCAGCAGCCAAGATTTAGGACAGGGACGAAATCAGCCCCAGCATTTT
TRBV9	TRBJ1-2	TRBD1	many	15	CASSPSTGAHYGYTF	TGTGCCAGCAGCCCTTCGACAGGGGCACACTATGGCTACACCTTC
TRBV5-1	TRBJ2-5	-	many	17	CASSFGPQRAVQETQYF	TGCGCCAGCAGCTTTGGGCCCCAGCGGGCTGTTCAAGAGACCCAGTACTTC
TRBV20-1	TRBJ2-7	TRBD2	-	17	CSARDILAGGKAYEQYF	TGCAGTGCTAGAGACATTCTAGCGGGAGGGAAGGCCTACGAGCAGTACTTC
TRBV19	TRBJ2-7	TRBD1	-	16	CAASKRGTGGVDEQYF	TGTGCCGCTTCGAAGAGGGGGACAGGGGGTGTCGATGAGCAGTACTTC
TRBV7-2	TRBJ1-3	-	-	15	CASSLVGQGGNTIYF	TGTGCCAGCAGCTTAGTCGGGCAGGGAGGAAACACCATATATTTT
TRBV4-3	TRBJ2-5	TRBD2	-	15	CASSQLAGGNNEQYF	TGCGCCAGCAGCCAACTAGCGGGGGGTAACAATGAGCAGTACTTC
TRBV5-1	TRBJ2-3	-	-	16	CASSLGIQGTTDTQYF	TGCGCCAGCAGCTTGGGAATTCAGGGCACCACAGATACGCAGTATTTT
TRBV4-2	TRBJ2-1	-	-	14	CASSQPGRSNEQFF	TGTGCCAGCAGCCAACCGGGCCGATCCAATGAGCAGTTCTTC
TRBV12-3/TRBV12-4	TRBJ2-7	-	many	15	CASSPSRGSSYEQYF	TGTGCCAGCAGTCCCTCACGGGGGAGCTCCTACGAGCAGTACTTC
TRBV5-1	TRBJ1-2	-	many	13	CASRGQVDYGYTF	TGCGCCAGCAGGGGCCAGGTGGACTATGGCTACACCTTC
TRBV15	TRBJ2-7	TRBD2	many	14	CATSRKRGVYEQYF	TGTGCCACCAGCAGGAAACGGGGGGTCTACGAGCAGTACTTC
TRBV27	TRBJ2-2	-	many	14	CASSLYVGSGELFF	TGTGCCAGCAGTTTATATGTTGGGTCGGGGGAGCTGTTTTTT
TRBV7-9	TRBJ2-5	TRBD2	few	14	CASSASGGWAKQYF	TGTGCCAGCAGCGCGTCGGGGGGGTGGGCGAAGCAGTACTTC
TRBV9	TRBJ2-5	-	many	15	CASSVDLRDGQTQYF	TGTGCCAGCAGCGTAGATCTGAGGGATGGACAGACACAGTACTTC
TRBV20-1	TRBJ2-1	-	-	13	CSARGALCNEQFF	TGCAGTGCGAGGGGGGCCCTCTGCAATGAGCAGTTCTTC
TRBV4-2	TRBJ2-3	-	few	17	CASSQEAGGGYTDTQYF	TGTGCCAGCAGCCAAGAAGCAGGAGGGGGTTACACAGATACGCAGTATTTT
TRBV5-1	TRBJ2-7	-	many	15	CASSLAGVPSYEQYF	TGCGCCAGCAGCTTGGCGGGGGTTCCCTCCTACGAGCAGTACTTC
TRBV20-1	TRBJ1-2	-	-	12	CSATGTTYGYTF	TGCAGTGCTACCGGGACAACTTATGGCTACACCTTC
TRBV28	TRBJ1-5	-	few	16	CASSFLSSGVNQPQHF	TGTGCCAGCAGTTTCTTATCTTCGGGAGTAAATCAGCCCCAGCATTTT